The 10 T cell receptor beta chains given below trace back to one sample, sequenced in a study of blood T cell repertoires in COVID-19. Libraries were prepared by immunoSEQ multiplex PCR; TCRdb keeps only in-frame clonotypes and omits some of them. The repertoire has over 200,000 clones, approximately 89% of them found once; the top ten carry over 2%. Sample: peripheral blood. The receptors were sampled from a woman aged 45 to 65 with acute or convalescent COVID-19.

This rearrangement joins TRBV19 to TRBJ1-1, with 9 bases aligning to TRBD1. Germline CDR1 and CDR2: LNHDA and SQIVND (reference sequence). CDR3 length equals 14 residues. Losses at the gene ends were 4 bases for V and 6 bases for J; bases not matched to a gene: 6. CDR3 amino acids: CASSTDRGSAEAFF. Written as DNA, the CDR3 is TGTGCCAGTAGTACAGACAGGGGGAGTGCTGAAGCTTTCTTT.

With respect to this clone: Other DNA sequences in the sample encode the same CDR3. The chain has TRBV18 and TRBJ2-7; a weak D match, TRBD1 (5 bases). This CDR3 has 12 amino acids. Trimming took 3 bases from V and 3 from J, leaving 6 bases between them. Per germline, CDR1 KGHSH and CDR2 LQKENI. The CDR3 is CASSPGRYEQYF. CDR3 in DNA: TGTGCCAGCTCACCGGGGCGCTACGAGCAGTACTTC.

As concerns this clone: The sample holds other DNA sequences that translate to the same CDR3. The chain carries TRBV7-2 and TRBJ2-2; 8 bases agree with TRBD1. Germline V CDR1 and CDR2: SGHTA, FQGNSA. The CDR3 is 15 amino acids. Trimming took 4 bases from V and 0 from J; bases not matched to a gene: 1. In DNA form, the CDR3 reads TGTGCCAGCAGCTCGGACAGGGCGAACACCGGGGAGCTGTTTTTT. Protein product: CASSSDRANTGELFF.

The CDR3 region has the DNA TGTGCCAGCAGGATTGACGAGGCCTCCTACGAGCAGTACTTC. This gives the protein CASRIDEASYEQYF. The chain carries TRBV2 and TRBJ2-7; D not resolved. Per the germline V gene, CDR1 is SNHLY and CDR2 is FYNNEI. The V gene lost 6 bases and the J gene lost 0 bases, with 12 bases spanning the gap. This CDR3 spans 14 amino acids.

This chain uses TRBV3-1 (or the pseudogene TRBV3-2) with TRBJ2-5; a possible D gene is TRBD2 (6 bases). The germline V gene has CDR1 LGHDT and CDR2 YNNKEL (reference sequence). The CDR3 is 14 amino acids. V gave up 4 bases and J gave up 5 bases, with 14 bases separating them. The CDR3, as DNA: TGTGCCAGCAGCCCCCGTGGAGGGAGGGAGACCCAGTACTTC. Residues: CASSPRGGRETQYF.

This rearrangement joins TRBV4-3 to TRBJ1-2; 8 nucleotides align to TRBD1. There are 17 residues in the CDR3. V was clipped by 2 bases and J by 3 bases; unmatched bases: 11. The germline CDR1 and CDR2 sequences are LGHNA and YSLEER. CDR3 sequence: CASSQPDVRGRDYGYTF. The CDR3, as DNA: TGCGCCAGCAGCCAACCCGACGTCAGGGGGCGCGACTATGGCTACACCTTC.

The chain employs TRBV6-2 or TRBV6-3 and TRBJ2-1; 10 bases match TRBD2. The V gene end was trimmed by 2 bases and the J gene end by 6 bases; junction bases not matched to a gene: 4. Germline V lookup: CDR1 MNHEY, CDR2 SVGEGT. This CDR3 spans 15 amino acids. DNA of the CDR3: TGTGCCAGCAGTTACCTAGCGGGGGCGGGCAATGAGCAGTTCTTC. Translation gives CASSYLAGAGNEQFF.

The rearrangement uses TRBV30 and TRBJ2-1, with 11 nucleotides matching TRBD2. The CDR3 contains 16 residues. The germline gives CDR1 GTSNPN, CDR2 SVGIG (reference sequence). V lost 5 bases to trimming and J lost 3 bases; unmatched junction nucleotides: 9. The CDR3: CAWGGRLAGNYNEQFF. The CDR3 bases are TGTGCCTGGGGGGGACGACTAGCGGGGAACTACAATGAGCAGTTCTTC.

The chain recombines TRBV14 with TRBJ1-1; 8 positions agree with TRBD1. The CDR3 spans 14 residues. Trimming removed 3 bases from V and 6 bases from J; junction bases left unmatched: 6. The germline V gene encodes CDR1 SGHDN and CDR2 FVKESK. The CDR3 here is CASSQIGQGPEAFF. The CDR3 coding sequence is TGTGCCAGCAGCCAGATCGGACAGGGCCCTGAAGCTTTCTTT.

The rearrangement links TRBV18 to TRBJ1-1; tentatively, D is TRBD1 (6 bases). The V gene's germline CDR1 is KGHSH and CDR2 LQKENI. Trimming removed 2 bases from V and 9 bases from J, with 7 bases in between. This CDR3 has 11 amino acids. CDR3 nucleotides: TGTGCCAGCTCACCAGGGGACAAAGCTTTCTTT. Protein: CASSPGDKAFF. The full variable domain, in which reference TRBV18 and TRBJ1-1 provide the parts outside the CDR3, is NAGVMQNPRHLVRRRGQEARLRCSPMKGHSHVYWYRQLPEEGLKFMVYLQKENIIDESGMPKERFSAEFPKEGPSILRIQQVVRGDSAAYFCASSPGDKAFFGQGTRLTVV.